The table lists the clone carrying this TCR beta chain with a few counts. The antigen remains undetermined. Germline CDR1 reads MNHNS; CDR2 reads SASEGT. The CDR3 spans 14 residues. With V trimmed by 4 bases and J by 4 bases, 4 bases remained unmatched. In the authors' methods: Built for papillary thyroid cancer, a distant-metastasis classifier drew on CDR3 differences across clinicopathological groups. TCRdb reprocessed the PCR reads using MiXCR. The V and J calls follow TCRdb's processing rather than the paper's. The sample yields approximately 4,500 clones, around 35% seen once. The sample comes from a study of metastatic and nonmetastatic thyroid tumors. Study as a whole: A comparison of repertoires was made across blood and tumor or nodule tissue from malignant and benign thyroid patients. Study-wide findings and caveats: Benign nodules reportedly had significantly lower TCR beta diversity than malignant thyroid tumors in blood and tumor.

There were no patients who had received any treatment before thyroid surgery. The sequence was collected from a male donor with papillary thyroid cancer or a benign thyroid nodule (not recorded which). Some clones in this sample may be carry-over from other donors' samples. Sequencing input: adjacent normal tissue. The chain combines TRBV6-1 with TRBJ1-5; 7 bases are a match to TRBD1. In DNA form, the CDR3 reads TGTGCCAGCAGTGGGACAGGCGGTAATCAGCCCCAGCATTTT. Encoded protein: CASSGTGGNQPQHF.